The T cell receptor (beta chain) under discussion was sequenced for a study of technical replicates of blood from a handful of donors. This clone was observed a handful of times. Germline CDR1 SQVTM, CDR2 ANQGSEA. Trimming pared 2 bases from V and 8 bases from J, leaving 10 bases between. This CDR3 has 12 amino acids. TCRdb's table, derived via immunoSEQ multiplex PCR, lists solely in-frame clones and lacks some. The repertoire holds 12,000 or so clones, with 86% as singletons. Sequencing was performed on PBMCs. The sequence was collected from a human donor in good health. This sequence joins TRBV29-1 and TRBJ2-1; D possibly corresponds to TRBD2 (5 bases). CDR3: CSVELGSDEQFF. Here the CDR3 DNA reads TGCAGCGTTGAATTAGGTAGCGATGAGCAGTTCTTC.